This record looks at one T cell receptor beta chain sequence and its context. Its antigen is as yet unknown. The data stem from a study of identical twins. Study-wide results and limits: Twins' excess sharing was less marked for out-of-frame beta sequences.

In germline, CDR1 is SGHNT, CDR2 YYREEE (reference sequence). The CDR3 contains 15 residues. Trimming shortened V by 5 bases and J by 4 bases, and 18 bases separated the two germline ends. Template switching (which added a universal primer site) was used, and cDNA carried unique molecular identifiers. TCRdb itself ran the 5' RACE reads through MiXCR, one entry per CDR3 protein. The table records fewer than 900,000 distinct CDR3 sequences, less than 25% of them present only once. This same sample was also part of a study on T cells expressing NK-cell markers. This second study notes: In a group of several donors, dominant NKG2C+ clonotypes represented 1.0-7.0% of CD8+ T cells.

Sequences were obtained from PBMCs. The chain has TRBV5-4 and TRBJ1-1; D gene unclear. The TCR was taken from a woman aged 18-29 years in good health. DNA for the CDR3: TGTGCCAGCAGTTTCAGTGGGCCGCGAGCCACTGAAGCTTTCTTT. Translated: CASSFSGPRATEAFF. Combining the CDR3 with reference TRBV5-4 and TRBJ1-1 gives the whole variable domain ETGVTQSPTHLIKTRGQQVTLRCSSQSGHNTVSWYQQALGQGPQFIFQYYREEENGRGNFPPRFSGLQFPNYSSELNVNALELDDSALYLCASSFSGPRATEAFFGQGTRLTVV.